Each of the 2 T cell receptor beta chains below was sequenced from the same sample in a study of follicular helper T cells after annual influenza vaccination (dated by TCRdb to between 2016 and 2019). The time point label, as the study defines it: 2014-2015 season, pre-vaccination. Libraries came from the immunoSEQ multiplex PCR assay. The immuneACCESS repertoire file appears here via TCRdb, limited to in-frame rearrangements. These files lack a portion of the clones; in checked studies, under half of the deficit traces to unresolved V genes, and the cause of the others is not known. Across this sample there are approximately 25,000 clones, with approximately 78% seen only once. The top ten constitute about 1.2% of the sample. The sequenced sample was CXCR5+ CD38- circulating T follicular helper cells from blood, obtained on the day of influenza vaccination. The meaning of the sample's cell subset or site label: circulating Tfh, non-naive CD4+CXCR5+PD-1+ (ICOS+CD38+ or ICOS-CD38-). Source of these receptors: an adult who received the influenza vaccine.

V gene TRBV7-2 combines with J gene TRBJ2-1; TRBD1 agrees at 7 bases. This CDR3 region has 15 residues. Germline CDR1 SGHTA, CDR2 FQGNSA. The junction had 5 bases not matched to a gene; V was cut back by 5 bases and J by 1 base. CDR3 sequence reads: CASSPWTGSYNEQFF. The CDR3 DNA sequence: TGTGCCAGCAGCCCATGGACAGGTTCCTACAATGAGCAGTTCTTC.

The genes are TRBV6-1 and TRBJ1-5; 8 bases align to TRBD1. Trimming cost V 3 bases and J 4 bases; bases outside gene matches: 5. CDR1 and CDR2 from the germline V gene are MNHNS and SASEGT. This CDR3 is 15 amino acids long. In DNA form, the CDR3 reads TGTGCCAGCAGTGACCCAGGGGGCCGGAATCAGCCCCAGCATTTT. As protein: CASSDPGGRNQPQHF.